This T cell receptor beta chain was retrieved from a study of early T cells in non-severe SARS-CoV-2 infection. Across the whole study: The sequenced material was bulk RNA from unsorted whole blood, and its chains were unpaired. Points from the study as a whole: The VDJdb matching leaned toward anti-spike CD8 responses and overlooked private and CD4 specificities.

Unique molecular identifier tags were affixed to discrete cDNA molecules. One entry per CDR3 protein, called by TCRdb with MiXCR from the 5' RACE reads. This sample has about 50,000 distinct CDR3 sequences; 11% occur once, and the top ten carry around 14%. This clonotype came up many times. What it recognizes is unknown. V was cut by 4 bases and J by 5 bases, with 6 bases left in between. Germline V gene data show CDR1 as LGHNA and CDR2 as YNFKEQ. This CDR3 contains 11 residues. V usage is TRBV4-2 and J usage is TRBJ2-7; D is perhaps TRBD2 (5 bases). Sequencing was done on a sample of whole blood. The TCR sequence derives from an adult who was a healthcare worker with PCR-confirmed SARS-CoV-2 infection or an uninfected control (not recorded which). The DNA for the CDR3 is TGTGCCAGCAGCCGGGAGAACGAGCAGTACTTC. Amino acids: CASSRENEQYF.